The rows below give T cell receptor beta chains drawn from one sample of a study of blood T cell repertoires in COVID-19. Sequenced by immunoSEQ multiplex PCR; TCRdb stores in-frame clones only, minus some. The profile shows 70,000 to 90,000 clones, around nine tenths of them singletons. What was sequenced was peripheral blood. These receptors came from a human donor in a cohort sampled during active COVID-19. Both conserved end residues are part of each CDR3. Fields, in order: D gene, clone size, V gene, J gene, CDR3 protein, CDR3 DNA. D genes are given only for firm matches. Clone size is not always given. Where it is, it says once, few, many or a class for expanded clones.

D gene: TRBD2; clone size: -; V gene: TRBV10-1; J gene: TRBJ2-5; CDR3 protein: CASSGTAGGETQYF; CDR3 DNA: TGCGCCAGCAGTGGAACAGCGGGGGGAGAGACCCAGTACTTC
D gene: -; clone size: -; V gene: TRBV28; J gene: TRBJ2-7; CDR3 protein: CASSPRRRPRSYEQYF; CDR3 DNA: TGTGCCAGCAGTCCTAGGAGGCGACCCCGCTCCTACGAGCAGTACTTC
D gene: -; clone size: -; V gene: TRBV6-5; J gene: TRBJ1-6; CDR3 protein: CASSTKDSLNSPLHF; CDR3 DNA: TGTGCCAGCAGTACGAAGGACAGTCTCAATTCACCCCTCCACTTT
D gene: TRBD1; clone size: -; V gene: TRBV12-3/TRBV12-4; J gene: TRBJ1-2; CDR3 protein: CASIDRQGRGYTF; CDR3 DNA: TGTGCCAGCATTGACCGACAGGGCCGTGGCTACACCTTC
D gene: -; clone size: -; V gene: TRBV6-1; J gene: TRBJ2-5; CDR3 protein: CASSEGRETQYF; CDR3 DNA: TGTGCCAGCAGTGAAGGTCGAGAGACCCAGTACTTC
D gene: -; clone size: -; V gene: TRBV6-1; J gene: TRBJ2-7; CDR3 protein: CASSDPGAGSGYEQYF; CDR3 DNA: TGTGCCAGCAGTGATCCTGGCGCGGGGAGCGGCTACGAGCAGTACTTC
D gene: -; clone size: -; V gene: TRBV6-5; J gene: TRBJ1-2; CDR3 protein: CASSYAGVANYGYTF; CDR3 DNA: TGTGCCAGCAGTTACGCAGGGGTGGCTAACTATGGCTACACCTTC
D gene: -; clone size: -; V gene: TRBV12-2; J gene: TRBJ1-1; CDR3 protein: CASRLARAGGSSAEAFF; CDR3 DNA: TGTGCAAGTCGCTTAGCAAGGGCAGGGGGCTCCTCGGCTGAAGCTTTCTTT
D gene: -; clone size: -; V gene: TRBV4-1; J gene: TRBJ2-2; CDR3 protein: CASSEGSGELFF; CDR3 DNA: TGCGCCAGCAGCGAGGGATCCGGGGAGCTGTTTTTT
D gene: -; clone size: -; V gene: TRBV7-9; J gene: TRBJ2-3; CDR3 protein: CASSLVGESSTDTQYF; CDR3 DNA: TGTGCCAGCAGCTTGGTCGGGGAATCTAGCACAGATACGCAGTATTTT
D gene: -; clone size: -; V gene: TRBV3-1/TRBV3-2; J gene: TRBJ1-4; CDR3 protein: CASSQVVFTAANEKLFF; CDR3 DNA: TGTGCCAGCAGCCAAGTTGTTTTTACAGCCGCTAATGAAAAACTGTTTTTT
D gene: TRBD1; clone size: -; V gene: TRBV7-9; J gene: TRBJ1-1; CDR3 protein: CASSTGGPSGAFF; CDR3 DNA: TGTGCCAGCAGTACAGGGGGCCCCTCAGGAGCTTTCTTT
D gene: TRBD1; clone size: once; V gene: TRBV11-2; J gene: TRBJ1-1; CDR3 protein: CASSLAPDRAAFF; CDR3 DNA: TGTGCCAGCAGCTTAGCCCCAGACAGGGCCGCTTTCTTT
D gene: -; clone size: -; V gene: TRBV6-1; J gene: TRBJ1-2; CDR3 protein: CASSETGSMSYGYTF; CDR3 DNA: TGTGCCAGCAGTGAAACAGGGAGTATGAGCTATGGCTACACCTTC
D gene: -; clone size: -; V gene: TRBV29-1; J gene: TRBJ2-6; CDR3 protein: CSALPAGRSGANVLTF; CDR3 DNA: TGCAGCGCCCTCCCAGCAGGGCGCTCTGGGGCCAACGTCCTGACTTTC
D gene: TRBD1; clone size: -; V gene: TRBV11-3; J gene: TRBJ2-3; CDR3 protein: CASSSRGPGADTQYF; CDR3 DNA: TGTGCCAGCAGTAGCAGGGGGCCAGGGGCAGATACGCAGTATTTT
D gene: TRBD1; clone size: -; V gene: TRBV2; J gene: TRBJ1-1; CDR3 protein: CAGKTGDGEAFF; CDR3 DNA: TGTGCCGGAAAGACAGGGGATGGTGAAGCTTTCTTT
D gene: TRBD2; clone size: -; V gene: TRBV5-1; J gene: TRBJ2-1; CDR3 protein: CASSLEGTRGHNEQFF; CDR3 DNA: TGCGCCAGCAGCTTGGAAGGGACTAGGGGCCACAATGAGCAGTTCTTC
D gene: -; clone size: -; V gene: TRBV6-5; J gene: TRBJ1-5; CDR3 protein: CASSRAGAGQPQHF; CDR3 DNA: TGTGCCAGCAGTCGAGCAGGGGCGGGCCAGCCCCAGCATTTT
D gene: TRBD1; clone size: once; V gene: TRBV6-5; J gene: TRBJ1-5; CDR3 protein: CASRRGQGDDQPQHF; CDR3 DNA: TGTGCCAGCCGACGAGGACAGGGGGATGATCAGCCCCAGCATTTT
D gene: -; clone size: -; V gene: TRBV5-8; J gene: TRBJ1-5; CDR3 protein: CASSLDGAPNQPQHF; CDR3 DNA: TGTGCCAGCAGCTTGGATGGGGCGCCAAATCAGCCCCAGCATTTT
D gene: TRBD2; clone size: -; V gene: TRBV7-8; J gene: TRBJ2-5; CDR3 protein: CASSPGREGETQYF; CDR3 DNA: TGTGCCAGCAGCCCCGGCAGGGAGGGAGAGACCCAGTACTTC
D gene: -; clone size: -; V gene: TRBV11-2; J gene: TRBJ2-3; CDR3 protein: CASSLTGGSLLYF; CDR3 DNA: TGTGCCAGCAGCTTAACTGGCGGCTCACTTCTGTATTTT
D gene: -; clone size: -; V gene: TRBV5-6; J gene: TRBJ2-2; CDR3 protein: CASSLGRGTGELFF; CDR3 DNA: TGTGCCAGCAGCTTGGGAAGGGGCACCGGGGAGCTGTTTTTT
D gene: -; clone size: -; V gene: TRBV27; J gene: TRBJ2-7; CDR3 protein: CASSSPMREEQYF; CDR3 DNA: TGTGCCAGCAGTTCCCCCATGCGAGAAGAGCAGTACTTC
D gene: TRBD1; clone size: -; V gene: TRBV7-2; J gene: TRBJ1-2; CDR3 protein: CASSVPGGRYGYTF; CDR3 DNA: TGTGCCAGCAGCGTGCCAGGGGGGAGATATGGCTACACCTTC
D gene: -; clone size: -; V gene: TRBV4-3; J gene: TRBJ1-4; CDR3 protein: CASSQEGPRGGQGTNEKLFF; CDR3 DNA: TGCGCCAGCAGCCAAGAAGGACCGAGGGGGGGTCAGGGAACTAATGAAAAACTGTTTTTT
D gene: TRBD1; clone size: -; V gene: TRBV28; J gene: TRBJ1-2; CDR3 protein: CASSALQGYYGYTF; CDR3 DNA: TGTGCCAGCAGTGCGTTACAGGGGTACTATGGCTACACCTTC
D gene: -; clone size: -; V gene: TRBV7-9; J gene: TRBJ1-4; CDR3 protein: CASSLRQLNEKLFF; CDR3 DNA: TGTGCCAGCAGCCTTAGACAACTTAATGAAAAACTGTTTTTT
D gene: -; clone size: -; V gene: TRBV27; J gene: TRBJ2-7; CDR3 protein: CASSFRSSGGEQYF; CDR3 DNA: TGTGCCAGCAGTTTCCGAAGTTCCGGGGGCGAGCAGTACTTC
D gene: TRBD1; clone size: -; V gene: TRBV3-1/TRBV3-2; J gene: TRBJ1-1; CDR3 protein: CASSQVVGTGGTEAFF; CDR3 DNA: TGTGCCAGCAGCCAAGTCGTCGGGACAGGGGGCACTGAAGCTTTCTTT
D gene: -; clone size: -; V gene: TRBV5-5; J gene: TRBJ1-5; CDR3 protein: CASSLEPGEYNQPQHF; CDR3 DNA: TGTGCCAGCAGCTTGGAGCCGGGGGAGTACAATCAGCCCCAGCATTTT
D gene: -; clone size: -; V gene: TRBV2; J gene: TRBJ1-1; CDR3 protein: CASRGESEAFF; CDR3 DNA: TGTGCCAGCAGGGGCGAATCTGAAGCTTTCTTT
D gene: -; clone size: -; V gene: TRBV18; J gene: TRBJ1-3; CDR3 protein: CASSPNLSGNTIYF; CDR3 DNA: TGTGCCAGCTCACCTAATCTTTCTGGAAACACCATATATTTT
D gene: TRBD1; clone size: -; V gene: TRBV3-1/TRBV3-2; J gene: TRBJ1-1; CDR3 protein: CASSPQGGTTEAFF; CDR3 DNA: TGTGCCAGCAGCCCACAGGGGGGTACCACTGAAGCTTTCTTT
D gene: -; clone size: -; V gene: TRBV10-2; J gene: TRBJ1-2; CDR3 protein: CASRWEGARHGYTF; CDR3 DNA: TGCGCCAGCCGCTGGGAGGGAGCGAGGCATGGCTACACCTTC
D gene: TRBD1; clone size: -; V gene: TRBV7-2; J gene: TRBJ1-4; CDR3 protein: CASSFGQGLEKLFF; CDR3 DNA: TGTGCCAGCAGCTTCGGACAGGGTCTCGAAAAACTGTTTTTT
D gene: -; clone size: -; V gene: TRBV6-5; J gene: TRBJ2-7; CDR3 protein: CASSIPGVEQYF; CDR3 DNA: TGTGCCAGCAGTATTCCGGGGGTCGAGCAGTACTTC
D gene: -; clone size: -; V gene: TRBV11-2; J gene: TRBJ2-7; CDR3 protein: CASSLGLSGYEQYF; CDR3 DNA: TGTGCCAGCAGCTTAGGACTTTCGGGGTACGAGCAGTACTTC
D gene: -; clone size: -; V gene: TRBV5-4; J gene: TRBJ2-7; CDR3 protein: CASSLADSSYEQYF; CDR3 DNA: TGTGCCAGCAGCTTGGCTGACAGCTCCTACGAGCAGTACTTC
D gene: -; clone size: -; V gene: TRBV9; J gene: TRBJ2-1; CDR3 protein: CASSVVGAKNEQFF; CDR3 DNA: TGTGCCAGCAGCGTAGTAGGGGCAAAGAATGAGCAGTTCTTC
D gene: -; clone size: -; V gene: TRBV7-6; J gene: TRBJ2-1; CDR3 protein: CASSPSTAYNEQFF; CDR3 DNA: TGTGCCAGCAGCCCGTCGACAGCCTACAATGAGCAGTTCTTC
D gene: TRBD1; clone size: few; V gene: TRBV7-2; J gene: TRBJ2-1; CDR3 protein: CASSGGQGYNEQFF; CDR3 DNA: TGTGCCAGCAGCGGGGGACAGGGGTACAATGAGCAGTTCTTC
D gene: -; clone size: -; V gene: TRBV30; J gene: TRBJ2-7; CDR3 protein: CAWGTGLGTYEQYF; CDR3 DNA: TGTGCCTGGGGGACAGGACTAGGAACCTACGAGCAGTACTTC
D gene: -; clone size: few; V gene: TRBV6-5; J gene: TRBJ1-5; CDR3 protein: CASSYRGPPEAQHF; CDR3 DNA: TGTGCCAGCAGTTACAGGGGCCCCCCAGAGGCCCAGCATTTT
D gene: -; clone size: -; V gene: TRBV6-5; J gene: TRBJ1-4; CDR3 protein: CASTRTATNEKLFF; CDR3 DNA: TGTGCCAGCACGAGAACTGCAACTAATGAAAAACTGTTTTTT
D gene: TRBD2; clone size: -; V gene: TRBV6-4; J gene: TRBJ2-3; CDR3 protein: CASTRTGGGTDTQYF; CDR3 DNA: TGTGCCAGCACCAGAACGGGGGGAGGCACAGATACGCAGTATTTT
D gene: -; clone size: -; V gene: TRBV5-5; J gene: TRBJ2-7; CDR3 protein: CASSLSGQPRTYEQYF; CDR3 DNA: TGTGCCAGCAGCTTGTCCGGACAGCCGAGAACCTACGAGCAGTACTTC
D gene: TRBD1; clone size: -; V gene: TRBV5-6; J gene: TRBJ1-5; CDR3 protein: CASSSLRDRGPLDQPQHF; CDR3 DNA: TGTGCCAGCAGCTCCCTCCGGGACAGGGGGCCCCTAGATCAGCCCCAGCATTTT
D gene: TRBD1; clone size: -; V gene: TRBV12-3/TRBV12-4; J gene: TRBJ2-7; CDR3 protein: CASRLTGQREQYF; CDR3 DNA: TGTGCCAGCAGACTGACAGGGCAACGCGAGCAGTACTTC
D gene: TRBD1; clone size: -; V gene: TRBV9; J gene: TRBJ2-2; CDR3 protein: CASSPSGTVTGELFF; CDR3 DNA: TGTGCCAGCAGCCCCAGTGGGACAGTGACCGGGGAGCTGTTTTTT